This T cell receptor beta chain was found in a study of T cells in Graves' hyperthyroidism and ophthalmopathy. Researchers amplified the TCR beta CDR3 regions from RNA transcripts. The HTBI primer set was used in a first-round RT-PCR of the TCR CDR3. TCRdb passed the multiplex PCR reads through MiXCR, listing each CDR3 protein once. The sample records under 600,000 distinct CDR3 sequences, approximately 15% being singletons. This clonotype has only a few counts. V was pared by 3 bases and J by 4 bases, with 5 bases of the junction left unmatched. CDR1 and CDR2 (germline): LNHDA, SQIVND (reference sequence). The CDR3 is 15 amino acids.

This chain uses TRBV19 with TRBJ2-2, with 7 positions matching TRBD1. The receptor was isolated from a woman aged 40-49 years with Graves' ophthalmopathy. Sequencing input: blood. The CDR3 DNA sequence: TGTGCCAGTAGTATTCTACAGGGGAGCACCGGGGAGCTGTTTTTT. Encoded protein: CASSILQGSTGELFF.